This TCR beta chain was identified in a study of blood T cell repertoires in COVID-19. In the original analysis: Using reference gene primer amplification, nucleated cell counts were estimated. Assay used: immunoSEQ multiplex PCR; TCRdb lists only in-frame clones, some missing. V and J calls and clone size are given by that table; D and trimming were obtained from the DNA. The sample carries about 90,000 clones, approximately 89% recorded once. V was cut by 4 bases and J by 0 bases, with 7 bases left in between. The CDR3 length is 13 residues. Germline CDR1 LGHNA, CDR2 YNFKEQ. Source material: peripheral blood. The sequence was collected from a human donor in a cohort sampled during active COVID-19. The V and J genes are TRBV4-2 and TRBJ2-7, with D possibly matching TRBD2 (5 bases). The CDR3 region has the DNA TGTGCCAGCAGCCTTCGGGACTCCTACGAGCAGTACTTC. Translation gives CASSLRDSYEQYF.